The 29 T cell receptor beta chains in this list originate from one sample, sequenced in a study of shared clonotypes between healthy human individuals. Sequencing used immunoSEQ multiplex PCR; TCRdb keeps in-frame clones, though not all of them. This table has 730,000 or so clones, approximately 79% appearing once. The sample taken for sequencing was memory CD4+ T cells sorted from blood. The subset here: CD45RA-negative fraction. The receptors stem from a woman aged 25 to 39 in good health.

This chain links TRBV11-3 with TRBJ2-7, with a possible D match to TRBD2 (5 bases). This CDR3 has 13 residues. The V end was cut by 1 base, the J end by 7 bases, with 11 bases between. In germline, CDR1 is SGHNT, CDR2 YENEEA. CDR3 in amino acids: CASSLGEEGEQYF. CDR3 DNA sequence: TGTGCCAGCAGCTTAGGGGAAGAGGGAGAGCAGTACTTC.

The chain links TRBV5-1 to TRBJ2-7; the match to TRBD2 covers 8 bases. V lost 0 bases and J lost 1; bases outside the gene matches: 3. CDR1 is SGHRS, CDR2 YFSETQ, per germline. The CDR3 runs to 15 residues. The CDR3 loop is CASSLELAGSYEQYF. In DNA form, the CDR3 reads TGCGCCAGCAGCTTGGAGTTAGCGGGATCCTACGAGCAGTACTTC.

This clone appeared a few times. This chain links TRBV15 with TRBJ2-5; 8 nucleotides agree with TRBD2. This CDR3 comprises 13 residues. CDR1 and CDR2 (germline): LNHNV, YYDKDF (reference sequence). V lost 4 bases, J lost 7 bases, and 5 bases stayed unmatched. The chain's CDR3 is CATSNLAGMTQYF. CDR3 nucleotides: TGTGCCACCAGCAACCTAGCGGGCATGACCCAGTACTTC.

This chain links TRBV5-5 with TRBJ2-7, with TRBD1 identical over 9 bases. J was trimmed by 3 bases and V by 3 bases; bases with no gene match: 7. The CDR3 has 15 residues. CDR1 and CDR2 from the germline V gene are SGHKS and YYEKEE (reference sequence). The CDR3 DNA is TGTGCCAGCAGCTCAACCTTGGACAGGGGCTACGAGCAGTACTTC. It encodes CASSSTLDRGYEQYF.

In its sample, this clone was seen once. The chain's CDR3 is CASSQDQQTSSYNEQFF. CDR3 nucleotide sequence: TGTGCCAGCAGCCAAGATCAGCAGACCAGCTCCTACAATGAGCAGTTCTTC. The chain combines TRBV4-2 with TRBJ2-1; D not certain. Per the germline V gene, CDR1 is LGHNA and CDR2 is YNFKEQ. The CDR3 is 17 amino acids. With 0 bases removed from V and 0 bases from J, the gap between germline ends came to 12 bases.

V usage is TRBV7-3 and J usage is TRBJ1-1, with 10 bases aligning to TRBD1. The CDR3 loop spans 15 amino acids. The V segment lost 4 bases and the J segment 4 bases; nucleotides outside the gene matches: 6. CDR1 is SGHTA, CDR2 FQGTGA, per germline. The CDR3 reads CASSSTGGFGTEAFF. For the CDR3, the DNA is TGTGCCAGCAGCTCGACAGGGGGCTTCGGCACTGAAGCTTTCTTT.

The rearrangement links TRBV27 to TRBJ2-5; D is unclear. V dropped 3 bases and J dropped 5 bases, with 13 bases sitting between them. Germline-derived CDR1 and CDR2 are MNHEY and SMNVEV (reference sequence). The CDR3 is 14 amino acids. This CDR3 is CASSFGVQRETQYF. CDR3 nucleotide sequence: TGTGCCAGCAGTTTCGGTGTCCAGAGGGAGACCCAGTACTTC.

This clone was seen many times. V gene TRBV28 combines with J gene TRBJ2-2, with 11 bases fitting TRBD1. V was pared by 8 bases and J by 1 base, with 15 bases of the junction left unmatched. The CDR3 extends over 19 amino acids. In germline, CDR1 is MDHEN, CDR2 SYDVKM. The DNA for the CDR3 is TGTGCCAGCTATCCCTCGCCCGGGACAGGGGGGAGGAACACCGGGGAGCTGTTTTTT. Translated, it gives CASYPSPGTGGRNTGELFF.

Concerning this clone itself: The same CDR3 also results from other DNA sequences found in this sample. The chain joins TRBV20-1 to TRBJ2-7, with unresolved D. The V gene lost 0 bases and the J gene lost 1 base, with 1 base spanning the gap. The CDR3 covers 11 residues. Germline V lookup: CDR1 DFQATT, CDR2 SNEGSKA (reference sequence). CDR3 amino acids: CSARESYEQYF. DNA for the CDR3: TGCAGTGCTAGAGAATCCTACGAGCAGTACTTC.

This chain links TRBV7-2 with TRBJ1-4; D is perhaps TRBD1 (6 bases). V was clipped by 4 bases and J by 8 bases, with 11 bases between them. The CDR3 sequence is 13 residues long. Germline assignment: CDR1 SGHTA and CDR2 FQGNSA. CDR3 loop: CASSWTAREKLFF. The CDR3 bases are TGTGCCAGCAGCTGGACAGCACGGGAAAAACTGTTTTTT.

The rearrangement links TRBV28 to TRBJ1-1; D perhaps matches TRBD1 (5 bases). This CDR3 is built from 14 residues. Deletions cut 3 bases from V and 0 bases from J, with 8 bases between. Germline assignment: CDR1 MDHEN and CDR2 SYDVKM. The CDR3 DNA is TGTGCCAGCAGTTTGAGGGGACTGAACACTGAAGCTTTCTTT. Translated, it gives CASSLRGLNTEAFF.

In its sample, this clone was seen a few times. Distinct nucleotide sequences in the sample also encode this CDR3. This sequence joins TRBV5-4 and TRBJ2-1, with 9 bases aligning to TRBD2. The CDR3 runs 15 residues. Germline loops: CDR1 SGHNT, CDR2 YYREEE (reference sequence). Trimming at V came to 2 bases and at J to 3 bases, leaving 3 bases not matched to a gene. The CDR3 region has the DNA TGTGCCAGCAGCTTTGGGCGGGAGGGCTACAATGAGCAGTTCTTC. Protein sequence: CASSFGREGYNEQFF. The full variable domain, rest sourced from reference TRBV5-4 and TRBJ2-1, is ETGVTQSPTHLIKTRGQQVTLRCSSQSGHNTVSWYQQALGQGPQFIFQYYREEENGRGNFPPRFSGLQFPNYSSELNVNALELDDSALYLCASSFGREGYNEQFFGPGTRLTVL.

A few counts support this clone. V and J are TRBV28 and TRBJ1-2, with a possible D match to TRBD1 (5 bases). V was clipped by 7 bases and J by 4 bases, with 10 bases between them. The CDR3 extends over 12 amino acids. Germline values: CDR1 MDHEN, CDR2 SYDVKM. CDR3 in DNA: TGTGCCAGCACCGCAGGGCTCTATGGCTACACCTTC. This codes for CASTAGLYGYTF.

In its sample, this clone was seen a few times. The chain links TRBV7-9 to TRBJ2-5; D may be TRBD1 (5 bases). CDR1 is SEHNR and CDR2 is FQNEAQ in the germline V gene (reference sequence). The CDR3 loop spans 14 amino acids. The V end was cut by 1 base, the J end by 1 base, with 7 bases between. The CDR3 is CASSLVGVQETQYF. As DNA, the CDR3 is TGTGCCAGCAGCTTAGTAGGGGTCCAAGAGACCCAGTACTTC.

CDR3 amino acids: CASSLQSHNYGYTF. In DNA form, the CDR3 reads TGTGCCAGCAGTTTACAGTCGCACAACTATGGCTACACCTTC. The rearrangement uses TRBV28 and TRBJ1-2; D ambiguous. The CDR3 covers 14 residues. V lost 2 bases and J lost 2, with 9 bases in between. In germline, CDR1 is MDHEN, CDR2 SYDVKM.

About this clone: The sample has other DNA sequences that encode this CDR3 too. The CDR3 reads CASSPGTGGLEQYF. The CDR3 DNA reads TGCGCCAGCAGCCCGGGGACAGGGGGGCTCGAGCAGTACTTC. V is TRBV5-1 and J is TRBJ2-7; TRBD1 agrees at 11 bases. CDR1 and CDR2 (germline): SGHRS, YFSETQ. This CDR3 has 14 residues. With V trimmed by 4 bases and J by 6 bases, 6 bases remained unmatched. The full variable domain, rest sourced from reference TRBV5-1 and TRBJ2-7, is KAGVTQTPRYLIKTRGQQVTLSCSPISGHRSVSWYQQTPGQGLQFLFEYFSETQRNKGNFPGRFSGRQFSNSRSEMNVSTLELGDSALYLCASSPGTGGLEQYFGPGTRLTVT.

The V gene is TRBV28, the J gene TRBJ2-5; unclear D gene. The J call may be incorrect, as the DNA end agrees better with TRBJ2-7. This CDR3 is built from 12 residues. Germline CDR1 MDHEN, CDR2 SYDVKM. CDR3 DNA: TGTGCCAGCAGTTTAGTTTCGGACGAGCAGTACTTC. It is translated as CASSLVSDEQYF.

This chain joins TRBV2 and TRBJ2-1, with D maybe TRBD2 (6 bases). V lost 7 bases, J lost 0 bases, and 13 bases lay in between. The CDR3 length is 15 residues. Looked up from germline, CDR1 is SNHLY and CDR2 is FYNNEI. The DNA of the CDR3 is TGTGCCAGCAAGCGGGCGGACCTCTCCTACAATGAGCAGTTCTTC. Encoded protein: CASKRADLSYNEQFF.

V and J are TRBV28 and TRBJ2-2; the D is unclear. V lost 7 bases and J lost 2, with 5 bases in between. The CDR3 covers 12 residues. Looked up from germline, CDR1 is MDHEN and CDR2 is SYDVKM. The CDR3 DNA reads TGTGCCAGCACCCCCAACACCGGGGAGCTGTTTTTT. Residues: CASTPNTGELFF.

This clone was found once. This chain joins TRBV5-5 and TRBJ1-4; the match to TRBD1 covers 9 bases. Germline trimming cut 3 bases from V and 7 bases from J; bases unmatched to any gene: 4. This CDR3 comprises 14 residues. Germline V CDR1 and CDR2: SGHKS, YYEKEE (reference sequence). CDR3 loop: CASSWTGDTEKLFF. The CDR3, as DNA: TGTGCCAGCAGCTGGACAGGGGATACTGAAAAACTGTTTTTT.

Comments on this clone: One base away lies a much larger clone, so this may be a sequencing read error. Other DNA variants within this sample encode the same CDR3. V gene TRBV6-5 combines with J gene TRBJ2-7, with D unresolved. Germline-derived CDR1 and CDR2 are MNHEY and SVGAGI. The CDR3 runs to 11 residues. V dropped 5 bases and J dropped 0 bases, with 2 bases sitting between them. The CDR3 reads CASSTSYEQYF. The CDR3 DNA is TGTGCCAGCAGTACCTCCTACGAGCAGTACTTC.

About this clone itself: The sample holds other DNA sequences that translate to the same CDR3. This rearrangement joins TRBV18 to TRBJ2-3; 9 bases are a match to TRBD2. The CDR3 spans 15 residues. Germline V lookup: CDR1 KGHSH, CDR2 LQKENI. V was clipped by 3 bases and J by 2 bases; unmatched bases: 3. In DNA, the CDR3 is TGTGCCAGCTCACCGAGGGGACTAGCCACAGATACGCAGTATTTT. It codes for CASSPRGLATDTQYF.

The chain joins TRBV6-5 to TRBJ2-7; D gene ambiguous. This CDR3 has 15 residues. Germline V gene data show CDR1 as MNHEY and CDR2 as SVGAGI. Trimming cost V 0 bases and J 5 bases, with 14 bases left between them. The CDR3 loop reads CASSYSAGRQNEQYF. CDR3 nucleotide sequence: TGTGCCAGCAGTTACTCCGCAGGTAGGCAGAACGAGCAGTACTTC.

This rearrangement joins TRBV18 to TRBJ2-1; no clear D gene. The CDR3 is made up of 11 amino acids. Germline lookup yields CDR1 KGHSH and CDR2 LQKENI. Trimming removed 6 bases at V and 10 bases at J, with 10 bases between. The CDR3 DNA is TGTGCCAGCTCCCTTCCAGCGGAGCAGTTCTTC. Translated: CASSLPAEQFF.

This clone was seen more than once but under ten times. This sequence joins TRBV27 and TRBJ2-7; 11 nucleotides match TRBD2. The CDR3 spans 16 residues. The J segment lost 4 bases and the V segment lost 6 bases, leaving 11 bases of the junction unmatched. The germline V gene encodes CDR1 MNHEY and CDR2 SMNVEV (reference sequence). Here the CDR3 reads CASRKHSGRAGYEQYF. CDR3 nucleotide sequence: TGTGCCAGCAGGAAACATAGCGGGAGGGCCGGTTACGAGCAGTACTTC.

The chain employs TRBV4-1 and TRBJ2-1; D remains ambiguous. The CDR3 contains 16 residues. Germline V lookup: CDR1 MGHRA, CDR2 YSYEKL. V lost 3 bases, J lost 6 bases, and 18 bases lay in between. CDR3 in DNA: TGCGCCAGCAGCCAGAATGACGGGCGGTTGTCCAATGAGCAGTTCTTC. It translates to CASSQNDGRLSNEQFF.

The CDR3 spells CASSPSQGKETQYF. CDR3 DNA sequence: TGTGCCAGCTCACCCTCGCAGGGGAAAGAGACCCAGTACTTC. The chain is built from TRBV18 and TRBJ2-5, with D possibly matching TRBD1 (6 bases). V gave up 3 bases and J gave up 3 bases, with 11 bases separating them. CDR3 length: 14 residues. Germline lookup yields CDR1 KGHSH and CDR2 LQKENI.

The gene calls are TRBV11-2 and TRBJ2-7; maybe TRBD2 (7 bases). Trimming removed 4 bases from V and 3 bases from J, with 22 bases in between. Germline CDR1 SGHAT, CDR2 FQNNGV. CDR3 length equals 17 residues. Here the CDR3 reads CASSSPLGGTRFYEQYF. CDR3 coding DNA: TGTGCCAGCAGCTCCCCCCTGGGGGGGACAAGATTCTACGAGCAGTACTTC.

This clone was seen a handful of times. The V and J genes are TRBV14 and TRBJ2-2; 10 nucleotides align to TRBD2. CDR1 and CDR2 (germline): SGHDN, FVKESK. With 5 bases clipped from V and 7 bases from J, the junction kept 7 bases outside the gene matches. The CDR3 loop spans 15 amino acids. CDR3 coding DNA: TGTGCCAGCAGCGGCGGGACTAGCGCATACGGGGAGCTGTTTTTT. This encodes CASSGGTSAYGELFF.